This T cell receptor beta chain came from a study of blood T cell repertoires in COVID-19 (dated by TCRdb to 2018 to 2020). Some background on the complete study: The collaborator samples originated in the United States, Italy and Spain and spanned the acute and convalescent phases of COVID-19. The material from the prospective study consisted of cDNA or gDNA derived from T cells, B-cell-depleted T cells, or PBMCs. The dataset comprised deeply sampled blood TCRbeta repertoires from subjects exposed to, actively infected with, or recovered from COVID-19. The repertoires were released in a freely available public database intended as a resource for research on the immune response to SARS-CoV-2. The samples were drawn from the first 160 participants of the ongoing ImmuneRACE study and from 1,254 subjects provided by 6 global collaborators. A de-identified subject ID, COVID-19 status, age in years and sex were almost always included in the sample metadata. HLA class I and class II types, where available, came from metadata supplied by the sample provider rather than from assay-based typing. General findings and caveats noted by the study authors: The amount of clinical and demographic metadata varied by source and participant and was provided uncurated.

Comments on this clone: Its antigen specificity is not known. No per-base quality is available; no much larger clone lies one base away.

The collaborating institutions used their own protocols to collect whole blood in K2EDTA tubes. For TCRbeta analysis, collaborators shipped samples as frozen whole blood, isolated PBMCs, or DNA extracted from either of those sample types. The immunoSEQ Assay, a bias-controlled multiplex PCR, was used to amplify TCRbeta CDR3 regions from genomic DNA. The original pipeline was this. The number of nucleated cells in each sample was estimated from the amplification of reference gene primers within the assay. To quantify the absolute abundance of each unique TCRbeta CDR3 rearrangement, sequence reads were collapsed and filtered. For each sample, productive Simpson clonality was calculated as the square root of Simpson's diversity index across productive rearrangements. What TCRdb holds here is the immuneACCESS table cut down to in-frame rearrangements. Part of the clones is not present; checked against another copy, under half of the missing clones reflect an unresolved V gene, and the others are unexplained. V, J and clone size are taken as reported in that table, and D and trimming were inferred from the DNA itself. The sample contains 90,000 to 120,000 clones, about three quarters of them found a single time. Roughly 4% of the sample belongs to the ten largest clones.

V drops 2 bases and J drops 4 bases, leaving 10 bases in between. Looking up the germline V gene yields CDR1 MGHDK and CDR2 SYGVNS. Its CDR3 holds 14 amino acids, cysteine through phenylalanine. Just CDR3 DNA is preserved here, 42 bases in frame from base 1. Sequenced material: peripheral blood. The TCR originated in a man aged 65 to 79 with acute or convalescent COVID-19. Here the chain combines TRBV25-1 and TRBJ2-3, and perhaps TRBD2 as D gene, on 5 matching bases. CDR3 loop: CASSERLAADTQYF. The nucleotide sequence reads TGTGCCAGCAGTGAAAGGCTAGCTGCAGATACGCAGTATTTT.